These T cell receptor beta chains were read from a single sample in a study of control samples from healthy donors and cancer patients. Some clones are missing from TCRdb's copy, which holds only in-frame ones; the method was immunoSEQ multiplex PCR. The sample shows 150,000 or so clones, 90% to 95% of them seen only once. Input material: blood. These receptors came from a man between 18 and 35 years old in good health. Both conserved end residues are part of each CDR3. Fields, in order: V gene, clone size, D gene, J gene, CDR3 protein, CDR3 DNA. A D gene is named only where the DNA matches it firmly. Where a row states a size, it is once, few, many or the class of an expanded clone; other rows omit it.

TRBV27	-	-	TRBJ2-2	CASSHKRYTGELFF	TGTGCCAGCAGTCATAAACGTTACACCGGGGAGCTGTTTTTT
TRBV28	-	TRBD1	TRBJ2-7	CASSPWTGGSEQYF	TGTGCCAGCAGTCCGTGGACAGGGGGAAGTGAGCAGTACTTC
TRBV27	-	-	TRBJ2-7	CASSLGTHREQYF	TGTGCCAGCAGTTTAGGGACTCACAGGGAGCAGTACTTC
TRBV28	once	-	TRBJ2-5	CASSLRGPEETQYF	TGTGCCAGCAGCCTTCGGGGGCCTGAGGAGACCCAGTACTTC
TRBV7-6	-	TRBD1	TRBJ2-1	CASSFRGQGIVEQFF	TGTGCCAGCAGCTTCAGGGGACAGGGAATAGTTGAGCAGTTCTTC
TRBV4-3	-	-	TRBJ1-6	CASSQDTTGGGANSPLHF	TGCGCCAGCAGCCAAGATACGACGGGCGGGGGGGCGAATTCACCCCTCCACTTT
TRBV6-5	once	-	TRBJ1-2	CASSPDYSRSYTF	TGTGCCAGTTCCCCTGATTACAGCCGCAGCTACACCTTC
TRBV30	-	-	TRBJ2-7	CAWSRGAEYEQYF	TGTGCCTGGAGTCGGGGGGCTGAGTACGAGCAGTACTTC
TRBV7-2	once	TRBD2	TRBJ2-1	CASSLSGRGDYNEQFF	TGTGCCAGCAGCTTAAGCGGGAGGGGGGACTACAATGAGCAGTTCTTC
TRBV5-4	-	TRBD2	TRBJ2-3	CASSQGLAGRTDTQYF	TGTGCCAGCAGCCAGGGACTAGCGGGGCGCACAGATACGCAGTATTTT
TRBV5-1	few	-	TRBJ2-7	CASSLGGRYEQYF	TGCGCCAGCAGCTTGGGGGGGCGCTACGAGCAGTACTTC
TRBV3-1/TRBV3-2	-	-	TRBJ2-5	CASSLQGDRETQYF	TGTGCCAGCAGCCTACAGGGAGATCGAGAGACCCAGTACTTC
TRBV9	-	-	TRBJ1-6	CASSVAGANSPLHF	TGTGCCAGCAGCGTAGCGGGTGCGAATTCACCCCTCCACTTT
TRBV7-2	-	-	TRBJ1-4	CASSLDPGEKLFF	TGTGCCAGCAGCTTAGACCCGGGTGAAAAACTGTTTTTT
TRBV30	-	-	TRBJ1-6	CAWNLSGDSPLHF	TGTGCCTGGAATTTGAGCGGTGATTCACCCCTCCACTTT
TRBV7-6	-	-	TRBJ1-1	CASSLDTEAFF	TGTGCCAGCAGCTTGGACACTGAAGCTTTCTTT
TRBV11-3	-	TRBD2	TRBJ2-2	CASSLAVSGGTGELFF	TGTGCCAGCAGCTTAGCTGTTAGCGGGGGGACCGGGGAGCTGTTTTTT
TRBV28	-	TRBD1	TRBJ2-1	CASSFAPGTGVENEQFF	TGTGCCAGCAGTTTTGCACCCGGGACAGGGGTTGAAAATGAGCAGTTCTTC
TRBV27	once	-	TRBJ1-2	CASSLLGGRGGAGYTF	TGTGCCAGCAGTTTATTGGGCGGACGAGGAGGGGCTGGCTACACCTTC
TRBV19	-	-	TRBJ1-3	CATASYPERGNTIYF	TGTGCCACCGCTTCCTATCCCGAGAGGGGAAACACCATATATTTT
TRBV6-1	-	-	TRBJ2-1	CASSEFRDYNEQFF	TGTGCCAGCAGTGAGTTCCGGGACTACAATGAGCAGTTCTTC
TRBV12-5	-	-	TRBJ1-4	CASEKGDGEKLFF	TGTGCTAGTGAAAAGGGGGATGGTGAAAAACTGTTTTTT
TRBV7-9	-	TRBD1	TRBJ1-6	CASSSTGTANSPLHF	TGTGCCAGCAGCTCGACCGGGACAGCAAATTCACCCCTCCACTTT
TRBV6-1	-	TRBD1	TRBJ2-5	CASSDQGVLLTQYF	TGTGCCAGCAGTGATCAGGGGGTCCTTCTGACCCAGTACTTC
TRBV27	-	-	TRBJ1-5	CASSPGTPEGPQHF	TGTGCCAGCAGTCCCGGGACCCCAGAAGGGCCCCAGCATTTT
TRBV6-5	few	-	TRBJ1-5	CASSYRQSHQPQHF	TGTGCCAGCAGTTACAGGCAGTCTCATCAGCCCCAGCATTTT
TRBV28	-	-	TRBJ1-1	CASSLARAAFF	TGTGCCAGCAGTTTAGCTAGGGCAGCTTTCTTT
TRBV9	-	-	TRBJ2-2	CASSVSQGNTGELFF	TGTGCCAGCAGCGTGAGTCAGGGTAACACCGGGGAGCTGTTTTTT
TRBV5-4	once	-	TRBJ2-5	CASSPKLASETQYF	TGTGCCAGCAGCCCCAAGTTGGCTTCAGAGACCCAGTACTTC
TRBV29-1	-	-	TRBJ2-1	CSVALGGSYNEQFF	TGCAGCGTTGCTCTGGGCGGCTCCTACAATGAGCAGTTCTTC
TRBV27	-	TRBD1	TRBJ2-3	CASSLSGQGSDTQYF	TGTGCCAGCAGTTTATCGGGACAGGGATCAGATACGCAGTATTTT
TRBV2	-	-	TRBJ1-5	CASSGDVGWRPQHF	TGTGCCAGCAGTGGTGACGTAGGGTGGAGGCCCCAGCATTTT
TRBV4-2	-	TRBD1	TRBJ1-4	CASSQAKGATNEKLFF	TGTGCCAGCAGCCAAGCGAAGGGGGCGACTAATGAAAAACTGTTTTTT
TRBV14	once	-	TRBJ2-1	CASSQVWGGEQFF	TGTGCCAGCAGCCAAGTATGGGGTGGTGAGCAGTTCTTC
TRBV11-1	-	-	TRBJ1-4	CASSFGIGTNEKLFF	TGTGCCAGCAGCTTCGGGATTGGAACTAATGAAAAACTGTTTTTT
TRBV19	-	-	TRBJ1-2	CASSIGTDANYGYTF	TGTGCCAGTAGTATAGGAACAGATGCTAACTATGGCTACACCTTC
TRBV19	-	TRBD1	TRBJ1-6	CASSIAGTGGGESPLHF	TGTGCCAGTAGTATCGCCGGGACAGGGGGAGGAGAGTCACCCCTCCACTTT
TRBV19	-	-	TRBJ1-2	CASSIPPYTRGGGGYTF	TGTGCCAGTAGTATACCTCCCTATACCCGGGGAGGGGGTGGCTACACCTTC
TRBV18	-	TRBD2	TRBJ2-1	CASSPTGGISYNEQFF	TGTGCCAGCTCACCCACGGGAGGGATATCCTACAATGAGCAGTTCTTC
TRBV6-5	once	-	TRBJ1-2	CASSYGPDYGYTF	TGTGCCAGCAGTTACGGGCCAGACTATGGCTACACCTTC
TRBV5-6	-	-	TRBJ2-7	CASSRGTLGFYRNEQYF	TGTGCCAGCAGCAGAGGGACCCTCGGGTTTTATAGGAACGAGCAGTACTTC
TRBV5-1	-	-	TRBJ1-3	CASSPTGSSGNTIYF	TGCGCCAGCAGCCCGACAGGTAGCTCTGGAAACACCATATATTTT
TRBV24-1	-	-	TRBJ2-2	CATSDGEPSGELFF	TGTGCCACCAGTGATGGGGAACCCAGCGGGGAGCTGTTTTTT
TRBV2	-	-	TRBJ1-2	CASSEGTVIGYTF	TGTGCCAGCAGTGAAGGGACAGTCATAGGCTACACCTTC
TRBV15	-	-	TRBJ1-5	CATSRDWQANQPQHF	TGTGCCACCAGCAGAGATTGGCAGGCGAATCAGCCCCAGCATTTT
TRBV12-3/TRBV12-4	-	-	TRBJ2-5	CASSLIETQYF	TGTGCCAGCAGTTTAATAGAGACCCAGTACTTC
TRBV7-9	-	TRBD1	TRBJ1-2	CASEWDRGYGYTF	TGTGCCAGCGAATGGGACAGGGGCTATGGCTACACCTTC
TRBV4-2	-	TRBD1	TRBJ1-4	CASSQERGPGGEKLFF	TGTGCCAGCAGCCAAGAGAGGGGCCCAGGGGGTGAAAAACTGTTTTTT
TRBV7-9	few	-	TRBJ1-1	CASSRGPATDNTEAFF	TGTGCCAGCAGCCGTGGGCCTGCCACGGATAACACTGAAGCTTTCTTT
TRBV19	-	TRBD1	TRBJ1-2	CASTLSPSTGGRNYSYTF	TGTGCCAGTACCCTCTCGCCGTCTACAGGGGGCCGAAACTATAGCTACACCTTC
TRBV11-2	-	-	TRBJ1-6	CASSLRGQSSYNSPLHF	TGTGCCAGCAGCTTGCGTGGACAGAGCTCCTATAATTCACCCCTCCACTTT
TRBV3-1/TRBV3-2	-	TRBD1	TRBJ2-2	CASSWVDRGPGELFF	TGTGCCAGCAGCTGGGTCGACAGGGGGCCCGGGGAGCTGTTTTTT
TRBV15	-	-	TRBJ1-3	CATQAGLAPGNTIYF	TGTGCCACCCAGGCGGGTCTAGCGCCTGGAAACACCATATATTTT
TRBV5-1	-	-	TRBJ1-4	CASSLEQSRDAEKLFF	TGCGCCAGCAGCTTGGAACAGTCGAGGGATGCTGAAAAACTGTTTTTT
TRBV7-9	-	-	TRBJ2-2	CASTSPRGGTNTGELFF	TGTGCCAGCACCTCCCCCCGTGGGGGCACGAACACCGGGGAGCTGTTTTTT
TRBV4-2	-	-	TRBJ2-2	CASNPEGGNTGELFF	TGTGCCAGCAACCCCGAGGGGGGTAACACCGGGGAGCTGTTTTTT
TRBV7-9	-	-	TRBJ1-2	CASSYITIGYTF	TGTGCCAGCAGCTATATTACTATTGGCTACACCTTC
TRBV5-1	-	TRBD1	TRBJ1-1	CASSWDRDTEAFF	TGCGCCAGCAGCTGGGACAGGGACACTGAAGCTTTCTTT
TRBV4-1	-	-	TRBJ1-1	CASSQNTEAFF	TGCGCCAGCAGCCAGAACACTGAAGCTTTCTTT